This TCR beta chain comes out of a study of regulatory T cells in long-lasting Graves disease. The time point denotes: newly diagnosed GD, antithyroid drugs for less than 3 months. With RNA extracted from PBMCs as input, the TCR library was made. This clonotype was observed at least ten times. V dropped 1 base and J dropped 3 bases, with 11 bases sitting between them. CDR1 and CDR2 (germline): SGHRS, YFSETQ. This CDR3 contains 15 residues. Arm-PCR of CDR3 regions with iRepertoire HTBI primers generated TCR beta libraries. One entry per CDR3 protein results from TCRdb running MiXCR on the multiplex PCR reads. The sample contains 560,000 or so distinct CDR3 sequences, about 16% of which appear only once. This same sample was also part of a study on T cells in Graves' hyperthyroidism and ophthalmopathy. According to that study: Based on clinical symptoms, serum thyroxine and TRAb, thyroid ultrasound and orbital computed tomography, diagnoses were reached.

This sequence was found in a man aged 18 to 29 with Graves disease. The chain combines TRBV5-1 with TRBJ2-1, with D possibly TRBD1 on 5 matching bases. Sequences were derived from peripheral blood mononuclear cells (PBMCs), sampled at new diagnosis, from a patient treated with antithyroid drugs. In DNA form, the CDR3 reads TGCGCCAGCAGCTTGTCTGCAGGGAACTACAATGAGCAGTTCTTC. Amino acid sequence: CASSLSAGNYNEQFF.